A selection of T cell receptor beta chains follows, all from one sample in a study of cytomegalovirus exposure and HLA in healthy donors. The repertoire was sequenced with immunoSEQ multiplex PCR; TCRdb's copy has only in-frame clones and lacks some. The table shows about 130,000 clones, with over 70% occurring only once. Source material: PBMCs. All receptors come from a woman aged 40-49 years in good health and CMV-seronegative. Both conserved end residues are part of each CDR3. The D gene is left open where the match is weak. Size tells how often a clone was seen (once, few, many) or the class of an expanded clone, and some rows leave it out.

v_call	j_call	d_call	clone_size	cdr3_aa	cdr3_nt
TRBV7-3	TRBJ2-1	.	.	CASSVGTGRNEQFF	TGTGCCAGCAGCGTCGGAACAGGGAGAAATGAGCAGTTCTTC
TRBV7-2	TRBJ1-6	.	.	CASSPAPRDSPLHF	TGTGCCAGCAGCCCGGCCCCCCGGGATTCACCCCTCCACTTT
TRBV7-3	TRBJ2-2	TRBD2	.	CASSLAGGPTGELFF	TGTGCCAGCAGCCTAGCGGGAGGGCCTACCGGGGAGCTGTTTTTT
TRBV7-6	TRBJ1-4	TRBD1	.	CASSSNQGDEEKLFF	TGTGCCAGCAGTTCTAATCAGGGGGATGAGGAAAAACTGTTTTTT
TRBV6-1	TRBJ2-5	.	.	CASSLRGEGAQYF	TGTGCCAGCAGCCTTAGGGGAGAGGGGGCCCAGTACTTC
TRBV6-5	TRBJ2-6	.	.	CASSPARAGANVLTF	TGTGCCAGCAGCCCCGCCCGAGCGGGGGCCAACGTCCTGACTTTC
TRBV27	TRBJ2-2	TRBD2	.	CASSGRAGLNTGELFF	TGTGCCAGCAGCGGAAGAGCGGGGTTGAACACCGGGGAGCTGTTTTTT
TRBV19	TRBJ2-3	TRBD2	.	CASSIQGGSGSMTQYF	TGTGCCAGTAGTATCCAGGGGGGTAGCGGGAGTATGACGCAGTATTTT
TRBV13	TRBJ1-1	TRBD1	few	CASSLPTGGTEAFF	TGTGCCAGCAGCTTACCCACAGGGGGCACTGAAGCTTTCTTT
TRBV19	TRBJ1-1	.	.	CASSTWTAEGTEAFF	TGTGCCAGTAGTACCTGGACAGCCGAGGGCACTGAAGCTTTCTTT
TRBV7-2	TRBJ2-5	TRBD2	.	CASSLASRGGGETQYF	TGTGCCAGCAGCTTAGCGTCGCGGGGGGGCGGAGAGACCCAGTACTTC
TRBV5-6	TRBJ1-2	TRBD1	.	CASSSTGGRILANYGYTF	TGTGCCAGCAGCTCGACAGGGGGGCGTATATTGGCTAACTATGGCTACACCTTC
TRBV7-9	TRBJ1-2	.	.	CASSSGHTNYGYTF	TGTGCCAGCAGCAGTGGACACACTAACTATGGCTACACCTTC
TRBV27	TRBJ2-2	TRBD1	.	CASSSGQGIPGELFF	TGTGCCAGCAGTTCGGGACAGGGGATACCCGGGGAGCTGTTTTTT
TRBV7-2	TRBJ2-1	.	.	CASSLRPAGYNEQFF	TGTGCCAGCAGCTTAAGACCCGCGGGATACAATGAGCAGTTCTTC
TRBV7-2	TRBJ2-1	.	.	CASSLAGQRPYNEQFF	TGTGCCAGCAGCTTAGCGGGACAAAGACCGTACAATGAGCAGTTCTTC
TRBV7-8	TRBJ2-2	.	.	CASSLVGGANTGELFF	TGTGCCAGCAGCTTAGTTGGCGGGGCGAACACCGGGGAGCTGTTTTTT
TRBV4-2	TRBJ1-1	.	once	CASSRSYGTESHTEAFF	TGTGCCAGCAGCCGGAGTTATGGTACGGAGAGTCACACTGAAGCTTTCTTT
TRBV28	TRBJ1-6	TRBD1	.	CASSPWTGGTGSPLHF	TGTGCCAGCAGTCCATGGACAGGGGGAACGGGTTCACCCCTCCACTTT
TRBV2	TRBJ1-2	TRBD1	.	CASSSAYGQGFNYGYTF	TGTGCCAGCAGTTCGGCCTACGGACAGGGCTTTAACTATGGCTACACCTTC
TRBV7-3	TRBJ2-7	.	.	CASSLARGYEQYF	TGTGCCAGCAGCTTAGCGCGTGGCTACGAGCAGTACTTC
TRBV5-6	TRBJ1-1	.	.	CASSLGHLNTEAFF	TGTGCCAGCAGCCTGGGACATCTGAACACTGAAGCTTTCTTT
TRBV7-6	TRBJ1-1	.	.	CASSLGALNTEAFF	TGTGCCAGCAGCTTAGGGGCACTGAACACTGAAGCTTTCTTT
TRBV19	TRBJ1-6	.	.	CASSIGEAPLHF	TGTGCCAGTAGTATTGGGGAGGCACCCCTCCACTTT
TRBV6-1	TRBJ2-7	.	medium-sized	CASSDLGVQYF	TGTGCCAGCAGTGACCTGGGCGTGCAGTACTTC
TRBV5-1	TRBJ2-7	TRBD1	.	CASSTGQGSDEQYF	TGCGCCAGCAGCACCGGACAGGGCAGCGACGAGCAGTACTTC
TRBV7-9	TRBJ2-2	.	.	CASSLRHPYTGELFF	TGTGCCAGCAGCTTACGACACCCATACACCGGGGAGCTGTTTTTT
TRBV5-1	TRBJ2-2	.	.	CASSLVAVNTGELFF	TGCGCCAGCAGCTTGGTTGCGGTAAACACCGGGGAGCTGTTTTTT
TRBV7-9	TRBJ2-7	TRBD2	.	CASGREDSYEQYF	TGTGCCAGCGGTCGGGAGGACTCCTACGAGCAGTACTTC
TRBV7-2	TRBJ2-7	TRBD2	.	CASSLTSGAGGEQYF	TGTGCCAGCAGCTTAACTAGCGGGGCAGGGGGCGAGCAGTACTTC
TRBV5-5	TRBJ2-7	.	.	CASSLAGQNYEQYF	TGTGCCAGCAGCTTGGCTGGGCAGAACTACGAGCAGTACTTC
TRBV11-2	TRBJ2-1	TRBD2	.	CASSWTSGSGNEQFF	TGTGCCAGCAGCTGGACTAGCGGGAGTGGGAATGAGCAGTTCTTC
TRBV5-1	TRBJ2-3	TRBD2	.	CASSLKGVFRTSLDTQYF	TGCGCCAGCAGCTTGAAGGGAGTCTTTAGGACTAGTCTGGATACGCAGTATTTT
TRBV7-8	TRBJ1-5	.	few	CASSLTGGARNPPQHF	TGTGCCAGCAGCTTAACGGGGGGCGCGCGCAATCCGCCCCAGCACTTT
TRBV19	TRBJ2-7	.	once	CASSSQGSYEQYF	TGTGCCAGTAGCAGCCAGGGGTCCTACGAGCAGTACTTC
TRBV29-1	TRBJ1-1	.	.	CSVESRLNTEAFF	TGCAGCGTTGAGAGCCGACTTAACACTGAAGCTTTCTTT
TRBV7-2	TRBJ2-7	TRBD1	.	CASSLHRDRDNEQYF	TGTGCCAGCAGCTTACACCGGGACAGGGATAACGAGCAGTACTTC
TRBV7-2	TRBJ2-5	TRBD2	.	CASSLGGGAKTQYF	TGTGCCAGCAGCTTAGGGGGGGGTGCTAAGACCCAGTACTTC
TRBV29-1	TRBJ2-1	TRBD2	few	CSVPGLAGNEQFF	TGCAGCGTTCCGGGACTAGCGGGGAATGAGCAGTTCTTC
TRBV11-3	TRBJ2-3	TRBD2	.	CASSRGTSGRGDTQYF	TGTGCCAGCAGCCGCGGGACTAGCGGGAGAGGGGATACGCAGTATTTT
TRBV5-1	TRBJ2-5	TRBD1	.	CASATTGDIQETQYF	TGCGCCAGCGCCACCACAGGGGACATCCAAGAGACCCAGTACTTC
TRBV18	TRBJ2-4	.	.	CASSPAGAGKNIQYF	TGTGCCAGCTCACCAGCTGGGGCAGGGAAAAACATTCAGTACTTC
TRBV12-5	TRBJ2-3	TRBD2	.	CASGPAGGRSTDTQYF	TGTGCTAGTGGTCCCGCGGGGGGCCGTAGCACAGATACGCAGTATTTT
TRBV5-1	TRBJ2-1	TRBD2	.	CASSLDRGGSNEQFF	TGCGCCAGCAGCTTGGATCGGGGGGGGTCCAATGAGCAGTTCTTC
TRBV27	TRBJ2-5	.	.	CASSLNSFFGETQYF	TGTGCCAGCAGTCTTAATAGCTTTTTCGGAGAGACCCAGTACTTC
TRBV28	TRBJ1-5	.	.	CASSLVAEGQPQHF	TGTGCCAGCAGTTTGGTAGCCGAGGGTCAGCCCCAGCATTTT
TRBV10-3	TRBJ1-1	.	.	CAISGAENTEAFF	TGTGCCATCAGTGGTGCAGAGAACACTGAAGCTTTCTTT
TRBV4-2	TRBJ1-2	TRBD1	.	CASSQQGAYGYTF	TGTGCCAGCAGCCAACAGGGGGCGTATGGCTACACCTTC
TRBV5-6	TRBJ1-5	.	.	CASSLGGIPNYSNQPQHF	TGTGCCAGCAGCTTGGGAGGGATCCCTAACTATAGCAATCAGCCCCAGCATTTT
TRBV5-4	TRBJ2-7	.	.	CASSLGGGASYEQYF	TGTGCCAGCAGCTTGGGTGGAGGGGCCTCCTACGAGCAGTACTTC
TRBV5-1	TRBJ1-1	.	few	CASSPSTGSAEAFF	TGCGCCAGCAGCCCCAGTACAGGGAGCGCTGAAGCTTTCTTT
TRBV7-9	TRBJ2-5	TRBD2	once	CASSLGIAAAGGPGETQYF	TGTGCCAGCAGCTTAGGAATAGCGGCAGCGGGAGGGCCGGGGGAGACCCAGTACTTC
TRBV6-6	TRBJ2-7	TRBD1	.	CASRIGQVFAYEQYF	TGTGCCAGCAGGATCGGACAGGTTTTCGCCTACGAGCAGTACTTC
TRBV10-3	TRBJ2-5	.	.	CAISVRESSGKETQYF	TGTGCCATCAGTGTTCGAGAATCCTCAGGGAAAGAGACCCAGTACTTC
TRBV5-4	TRBJ2-5	.	.	CASRRGSTQYF	TGTGCCAGCAGGCGCGGGTCAACCCAGTACTTC
TRBV28	TRBJ1-5	.	.	CASSLAGNPNQPQHF	TGTGCCAGCAGTTTGGCAGGGAATCCAAATCAGCCCCAGCATTTT
TRBV5-6	TRBJ2-7	.	.	CASSLGGGVYEQYF	TGTGCCAGCAGCCTAGGGGGGGGCGTCTACGAGCAGTACTTC
TRBV5-1	TRBJ2-7	.	.	CASSLSGGTLSYEQYF	TGCGCCAGCAGCTTGAGCGGCGGGACGCTGTCCTACGAGCAGTACTTC
TRBV9	TRBJ2-5	TRBD2	.	CASSVGGSGGSQETQYF	TGTGCCAGCAGCGTAGGGGGTAGCGGGGGGTCTCAAGAGACCCAGTACTTC